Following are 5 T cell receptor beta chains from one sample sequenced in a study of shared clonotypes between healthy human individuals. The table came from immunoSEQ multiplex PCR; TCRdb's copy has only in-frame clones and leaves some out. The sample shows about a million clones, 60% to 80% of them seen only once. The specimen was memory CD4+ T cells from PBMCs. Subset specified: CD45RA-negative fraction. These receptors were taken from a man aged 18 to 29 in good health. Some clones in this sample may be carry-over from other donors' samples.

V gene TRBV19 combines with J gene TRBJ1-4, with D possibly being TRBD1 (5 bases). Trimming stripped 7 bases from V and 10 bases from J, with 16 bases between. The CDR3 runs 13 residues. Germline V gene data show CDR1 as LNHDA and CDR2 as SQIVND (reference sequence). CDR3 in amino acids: CASMGPLWGKLFF. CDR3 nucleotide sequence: TGTGCCAGTATGGGACCTCTATGGGGAAAACTGTTTTTT. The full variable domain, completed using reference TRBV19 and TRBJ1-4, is DGGITQSPKYLFRKEGQNVTLSCEQNLNHDAMYWYRQDPGQGLRLIYYSQIVNDFQKGDIAEGYSVSREKKESFPLTVTSAQKNPTAFYLCASMGPLWGKLFFGSGTQLSVL.

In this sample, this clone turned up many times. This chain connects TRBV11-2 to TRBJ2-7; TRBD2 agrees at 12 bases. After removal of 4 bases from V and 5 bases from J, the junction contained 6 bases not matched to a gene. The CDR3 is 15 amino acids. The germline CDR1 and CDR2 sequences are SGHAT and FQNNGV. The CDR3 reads CASSSLAGGAHEQYF. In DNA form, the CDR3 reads TGTGCCAGCAGCTCACTAGCGGGAGGAGCCCACGAGCAGTACTTC. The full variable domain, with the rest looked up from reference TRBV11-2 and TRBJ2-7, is EAGVAQSPRYKIIEKRQSVAFWCNPISGHATLYWYQQILGQGPKLLIQFQNNGVVDDSQLPKDRFSAERLKGVDSTLKIQPAKLEDSAVYLCASSSLAGGAHEQYFGPGTRLTVT.

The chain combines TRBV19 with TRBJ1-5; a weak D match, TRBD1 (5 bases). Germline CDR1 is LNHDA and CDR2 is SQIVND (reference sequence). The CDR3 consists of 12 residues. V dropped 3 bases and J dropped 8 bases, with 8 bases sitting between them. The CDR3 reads CASSMGPEPQHF. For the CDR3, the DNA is TGTGCCAGTAGTATGGGGCCGGAGCCCCAGCATTTT.

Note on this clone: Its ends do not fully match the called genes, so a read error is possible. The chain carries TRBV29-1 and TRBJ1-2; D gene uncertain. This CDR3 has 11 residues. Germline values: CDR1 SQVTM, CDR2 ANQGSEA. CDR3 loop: CSKSSNCGYTF. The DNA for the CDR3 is TGCAGCAAGTCCTCAAACTGTGGCTACACCTTC.

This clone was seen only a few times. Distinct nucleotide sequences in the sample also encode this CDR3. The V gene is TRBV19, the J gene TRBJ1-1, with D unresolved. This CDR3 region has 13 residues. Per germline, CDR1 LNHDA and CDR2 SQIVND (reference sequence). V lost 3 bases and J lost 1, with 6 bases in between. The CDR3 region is CASSIGPNTEAFF. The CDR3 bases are TGTGCCAGTAGTATCGGACCGAACACTGAAGCTTTCTTT.